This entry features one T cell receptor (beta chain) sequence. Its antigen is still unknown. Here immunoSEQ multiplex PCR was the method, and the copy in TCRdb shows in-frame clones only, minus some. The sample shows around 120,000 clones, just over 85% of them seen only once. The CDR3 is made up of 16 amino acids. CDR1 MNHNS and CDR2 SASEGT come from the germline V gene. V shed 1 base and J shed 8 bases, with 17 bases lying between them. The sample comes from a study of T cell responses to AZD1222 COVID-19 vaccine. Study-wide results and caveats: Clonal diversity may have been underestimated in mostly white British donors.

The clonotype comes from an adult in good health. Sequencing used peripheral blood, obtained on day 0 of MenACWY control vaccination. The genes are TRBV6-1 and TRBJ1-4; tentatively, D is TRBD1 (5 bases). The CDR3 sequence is CASSEVISGRQEKLFF. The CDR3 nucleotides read TGTGCCAGCAGTGAAGTGATATCCGGGAGACAGGAAAAACTGTTTTTT.